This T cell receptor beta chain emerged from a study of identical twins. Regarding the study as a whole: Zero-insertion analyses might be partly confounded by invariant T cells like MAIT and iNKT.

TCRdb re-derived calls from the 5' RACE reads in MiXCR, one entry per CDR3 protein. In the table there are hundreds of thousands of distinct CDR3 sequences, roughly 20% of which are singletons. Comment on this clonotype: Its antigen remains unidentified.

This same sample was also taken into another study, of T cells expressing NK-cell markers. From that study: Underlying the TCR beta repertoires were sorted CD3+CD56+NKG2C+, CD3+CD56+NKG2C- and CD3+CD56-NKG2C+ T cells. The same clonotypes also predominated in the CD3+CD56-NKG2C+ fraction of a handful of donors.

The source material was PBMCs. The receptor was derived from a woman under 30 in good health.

CDR3 nucleotides: TGTGCCAGCAGTCGATACTCGACGTCAGACGGGCAGTACTTC. It codes for CASSRYSTSDGQYF. This chain links TRBV6-1 with TRBJ2-7; the D is unclear. Trimming took off 5 bases at V and 9 bases at J, with 20 bases between the two ends. The CDR3 is 14 amino acids. Per germline, CDR1 MNHNS and CDR2 SASEGT.